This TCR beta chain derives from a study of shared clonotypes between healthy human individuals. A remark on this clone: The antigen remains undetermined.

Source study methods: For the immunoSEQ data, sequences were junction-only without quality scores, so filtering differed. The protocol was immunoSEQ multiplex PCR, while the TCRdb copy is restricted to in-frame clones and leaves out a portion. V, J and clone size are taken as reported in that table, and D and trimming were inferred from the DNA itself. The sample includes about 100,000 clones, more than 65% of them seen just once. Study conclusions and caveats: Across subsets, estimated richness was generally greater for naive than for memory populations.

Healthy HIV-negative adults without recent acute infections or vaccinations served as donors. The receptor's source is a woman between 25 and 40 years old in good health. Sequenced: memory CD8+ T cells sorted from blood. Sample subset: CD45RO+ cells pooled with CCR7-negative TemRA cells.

DNA of the CDR3: TGTGCCAGCAGCCAAGGGTTTGAGCGGGGATCCTACGAGCAGTACTTC. Amino acids: CASSQGFERGSYEQYF. The gene calls are TRBV4-2 and TRBJ2-7; TRBD2 aligns across 7 bases. The CDR3 sequence is 16 residues long. V gave up 1 base and J gave up 1 base; unmatched junction bases: 7. Germline V gene lookup returns CDR1 LGHNA and CDR2 YNFKEQ.